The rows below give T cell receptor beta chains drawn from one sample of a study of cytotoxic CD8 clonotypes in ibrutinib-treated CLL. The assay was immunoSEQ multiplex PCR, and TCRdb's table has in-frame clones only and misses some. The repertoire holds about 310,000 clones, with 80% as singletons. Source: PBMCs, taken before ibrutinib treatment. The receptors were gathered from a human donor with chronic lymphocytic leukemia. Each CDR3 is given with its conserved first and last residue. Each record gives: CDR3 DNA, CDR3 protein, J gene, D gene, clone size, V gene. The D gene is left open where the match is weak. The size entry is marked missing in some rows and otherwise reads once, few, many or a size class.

TGTGCCAGCAGCGTAAGAGCCGGATCTAGCACAGATACGCAGTATTTT | CASSVRAGSSTDTQYF | TRBJ2-3 | NA | NA | TRBV9
TGTGCCAGCAGTGAACTGGGAGACACAGATACGCAGTATTTT | CASSELGDTDTQYF | TRBJ2-3 | NA | NA | TRBV2
TGTGCCAGCAGCTTCGGGACTCCCAACGAGCAGTACTTC | CASSFGTPNEQYF | TRBJ2-7 | NA | NA | TRBV13
TGTGCCAGCAGCCGAGGACCTTCCTACGAGCAGTACTTC | CASSRGPSYEQYF | TRBJ2-7 | NA | NA | TRBV6-5
TGCGCCAGCAGCTTGGTGCTAGCGGGAGGCAACGAGCAGTACTTC | CASSLVLAGGNEQYF | TRBJ2-7 | TRBD2 | NA | TRBV5-1
TGTGCCAGCAGGCAGCGGGTTTACGAGCAGTACTTC | CASRQRVYEQYF | TRBJ2-7 | NA | NA | TRBV2
TGTGCCAGCAGTTTTTTTGGACAGGCCGCCAATGAGCAGTTCTTC | CASSFFGQAANEQFF | TRBJ2-1 | TRBD1 | NA | TRBV27
TGTGCCACCAGCAGAGATCCGGGACGGGAGACCCAGTACTTC | CATSRDPGRETQYF | TRBJ2-5 | NA | NA | TRBV15
TGTGCCAGCAGCTTAGCAGGGGCGAGAGCCTACGAGCAGTACTTC | CASSLAGARAYEQYF | TRBJ2-7 | NA | NA | TRBV7-9
TGTGCCAGCAGCGCAGGGTCGACCCAGTACTTC | CASSAGSTQYF | TRBJ2-5 | NA | NA | TRBV9
TGTGCCAGCAGCCAAGAAGACGGTAGCACAGATACGCAGTATTTT | CASSQEDGSTDTQYF | TRBJ2-3 | NA | once | TRBV14
TGCGCCAGCAGCTCCCAGGGCAATGGGGAGCAGTACTTC | CASSSQGNGEQYF | TRBJ2-7 | NA | NA | TRBV5-1
TGCGCCAGCAGCCAAGATCCGGGGAGCACTGAAGCTTTCTTT | CASSQDPGSTEAFF | TRBJ1-1 | NA | NA | TRBV4-3
TGCGCCAGCAGCTTCTTAACGAACACCGGGGAGCTGTTTTTT | CASSFLTNTGELFF | TRBJ2-2 | NA | NA | TRBV5-1
TGTGCCAGCAGCCGGGGACGGTTTAATGAAAAACTGTTTTTT | CASSRGRFNEKLFF | TRBJ1-4 | NA | NA | TRBV27
TGTGCCAGCAGACCCTTTTACCGGGACCCCCGCACAGATACGCAGTATTTT | CASRPFYRDPRTDTQYF | TRBJ2-3 | NA | NA | TRBV27
TGCGCCAGCAGCGATCGGACAGGGGGCGCGCGCTACACCTTC | CASSDRTGGARYTF | TRBJ1-2 | TRBD1 | NA | TRBV5-1
TGCGCCAGCAGCCAAGATGACCGGAACGGGGAGCAGTTCTTC | CASSQDDRNGEQFF | TRBJ2-1 | NA | NA | TRBV4-1
TGTGCTAGCAGCCTTGGGGACCTCAGCACAGATACGCAGTATTTT | CASSLGDLSTDTQYF | TRBJ2-3 | NA | NA | TRBV7-7
TGTGCTAGTGGTTTGGTACAGTTGGGGGATGGCTACACCTTC | CASGLVQLGDGYTF | TRBJ1-2 | NA | NA | TRBV12-5
TGTGCTAGCAGCTTAGGGTTCTCCGGGGAGCTGTTTTTT | CASSLGFSGELFF | TRBJ2-2 | NA | NA | TRBV7-7
TGTGCCAGCAGCTTAAGGGCCACTAGCGGGAGAAGGTACGAGCAGTACTTC | CASSLRATSGRRYEQYF | TRBJ2-7 | TRBD2 | NA | TRBV7-2
TGTGCCAGCAGCTCCGTCCTCGGACAGGGGCAGCACTATGGCTACACCTTC | CASSSVLGQGQHYGYTF | TRBJ1-2 | TRBD1 | NA | TRBV2
TGTGCCAGCAGCTTGCCAGGGGTCGCCTACGAGCAGTACTTC | CASSLPGVAYEQYF | TRBJ2-7 | NA | NA | TRBV5-6
TGTGCCAGCAGCTTCGATTCGACAGCTTCTGGAAACACCATATATTTT | CASSFDSTASGNTIYF | TRBJ1-3 | NA | NA | TRBV9
TGTGCCAGCAGTATGGGAGGCGAGCAGTACTTC | CASSMGGEQYF | TRBJ2-7 | NA | NA | TRBV11-3
TGTGCCAGCAGTAAATTGACCTACAATGAGCAGTTCTTC | CASSKLTYNEQFF | TRBJ2-1 | NA | NA | TRBV7-9
TGTGCCAGCACCAAACGCGGGATCGATGAGCAGTTCTTC | CASTKRGIDEQFF | TRBJ2-1 | NA | few | TRBV6-5
TGTGCCAGCAGCGTCAAAAGCTCTGGAAACACCATATATTTT | CASSVKSSGNTIYF | TRBJ1-3 | NA | once | TRBV9
TGTGCCAGCAGCGCACGGACAGGGCCGAACTATGGCTACACCTTC | CASSARTGPNYGYTF | TRBJ1-2 | TRBD1 | NA | TRBV9
TGTGCCAGCAGTTACGGTCCAATCACCGGGGAGCTGTTTTTT | CASSYGPITGELFF | TRBJ2-2 | NA | NA | TRBV6-5
TGTGCCAGCAGGTCCGTTGGAAGAAACACCATATATTTT | CASRSVGRNTIYF | TRBJ1-3 | NA | few | TRBV27
TGTGCCTGGAGTTCCGGAGGGCCCCAGCATTTT | CAWSSGGPQHF | TRBJ1-5 | NA | NA | TRBV30
TGCGCCAGCAGCCCCGGTGGGAGCGGGAGCTCCTACGAGCAGTACTTC | CASSPGGSGSSYEQYF | TRBJ2-7 | TRBD2 | NA | TRBV5-1
TGCAGTGCCACCCACCCCCAAGAGCAGTACTTC | CSATHPQEQYF | TRBJ2-7 | NA | NA | TRBV20-1
TGTGCCAGCAGCCAAGACCCAGCGGCTAGCACAGATATGCAGTATTTT | CASSQDPAASTDMQYF | TRBJ2-3 | NA | NA | TRBV4-2
TGTGCCAGCAGCCGGAACGTCGGTCGGGGGAAAGGTGTTTGGGACTATGGCTACACCTTC | CASSRNVGRGKGVWDYGYTF | TRBJ1-2 | NA | NA | TRBV4-2
TGTGCCAGCAGCTCCCAGCCTAATCAGCCCCAGCATTTT | CASSSQPNQPQHF | TRBJ1-5 | NA | NA | TRBV5-5
TGTGCCAGCAGTTACGAGGAGGTGGCGTGGGGAGGTGAAGCTTTCTTT | CASSYEEVAWGGEAFF | TRBJ1-1 | NA | NA | TRBV6-6
TGTGCCAGCAATGCAGCTAACTATGGCTACACCTTC | CASNAANYGYTF | TRBJ1-2 | NA | NA | TRBV2
TGCGCCAGCAGCCAAGATCCGGCGTACTATTCGCATGGCTACACCTTC | CASSQDPAYYSHGYTF | TRBJ1-2 | NA | NA | TRBV4-3
TGTGCCAGCAGTAGGACAGAAAACTATGGCTACACCTTC | CASSRTENYGYTF | TRBJ1-2 | NA | NA | TRBV6-5
TGTGCCTGGAGTGTCCTACCACCCGGAGACACCGGGGAGCTGTTTTTT | CAWSVLPPGDTGELFF | TRBJ2-2 | NA | NA | TRBV30
TGCGCCAGCAGCACAACAGAAAGCTCCTACAATGAGCAGTTCTTC | CASSTTESSYNEQFF | TRBJ2-1 | NA | once | TRBV5-1
TGTGCCAGCAGCTTTGGACTAGCGGGAGGGCGAGATACGCAGTATTTT | CASSFGLAGGRDTQYF | TRBJ2-3 | TRBD2 | NA | TRBV6-6
TGTGCCAGCAGCCAAGATAGAGGAAGAACTGAAGCTTTCTTT | CASSQDRGRTEAFF | TRBJ1-1 | NA | NA | TRBV4-2
TGCGCCAGCAGCCAAGGTGCGGAGTGGTACCAAGAGACCCAGTACTTC | CASSQGAEWYQETQYF | TRBJ2-5 | NA | once | TRBV4-3
TGTGCCAGCAGCTTAGCGGTCCTAGTCTCCTACAATGAGCAGTTCTTC | CASSLAVLVSYNEQFF | TRBJ2-1 | NA | NA | TRBV7-9
TGTGCCAGCAGGAATACTGGTAACACCGGGGAGCTGTTTTTT | CASRNTGNTGELFF | TRBJ2-2 | NA | NA | TRBV11-2
TGCGCCAGCAGCTCCGGGGGGCAGCCATACAATGAGCAGTTCTTC | CASSSGGQPYNEQFF | TRBJ2-1 | NA | NA | TRBV5-1
TGTGCCAGCAGGGGAGGGACTAGCGGTAAAGATACGCAGTATTTT | CASRGGTSGKDTQYF | TRBJ2-3 | TRBD2 | NA | TRBV28
TGTGCCAGCAGTCTACTAGCGCCGGGGACCGGGGAGCTGTTTTTT | CASSLLAPGTGELFF | TRBJ2-2 | TRBD2 | NA | TRBV14
TGTGCCAGCAGCGTAACTTCAACGGGAGGCTACAATGAGCAGTTCTTC | CASSVTSTGGYNEQFF | TRBJ2-1 | TRBD2 | NA | TRBV9
TGTGCCAGCAGTCCCTCGCAGGGGTCCTACTATGGCTACACCTTC | CASSPSQGSYYGYTF | TRBJ1-2 | NA | once | TRBV28